A selection of T cell receptor beta chains follows, all from one sample in a study of shared clonotypes between healthy human individuals. Produced via immunoSEQ multiplex PCR; TCRdb's table is partial and in-frame only. The sample consists of about 2.5 million clones, less than 95% of them appearing once. The sequencing input was naive CD4+ T cells from PBMCs. The receptors were sampled from a man between 18 and 29 years old in good health. Some clones in this sample may be carry-over from other donors' samples. Both conserved end residues are part of each CDR3. D genes are given only for firm matches. Where a row states a size, it is once, few, many or the class of an expanded clone; other rows omit it.

J: TRBJ2-2; V: TRBV4-2; size: -; length: 16; D: TRBD2; CDR3: CASSQAGREVDGELFF; DNA: TGTGCCAGCAGCCAAGCGGGGCGGGAGGTGGACGGGGAGCTGTTTTTT
J: TRBJ2-6; V: TRBV18; size: -; length: 14; D: -; CDR3: CASSPSSGANVLTF; DNA: TGTGCCAGCTCCCCGTCCTCTGGGGCCAACGTCCTGACTTTC
J: TRBJ2-1; V: TRBV5-1; size: once; length: 13; D: TRBD1; CDR3: CASRDRGYNEQFF; DNA: TGCGCCAGCAGGGACAGGGGTTACAATGAGCAGTTCTTC
J: TRBJ2-7; V: TRBV6-5; size: -; length: 14; D: TRBD1; CDR3: CASSPVDRGYEQYF; DNA: TGTGCCAGCAGTCCTGTTGACAGGGGCTACGAGCAGTACTTC
J: TRBJ1-1; V: TRBV4-2; size: once; length: 15; D: -; CDR3: CASSQVAGPNTEAFF; DNA: TGTGCCAGCAGCCAAGTCGCCGGGCCTAACACTGAAGCTTTCTTT
J: TRBJ2-1; V: TRBV19; size: -; length: 15; D: TRBD1; CDR3: CASRRQGSSYNEQFF; DNA: TGTGCCAGTAGGCGACAGGGTAGCTCCTACAATGAGCAGTTCTTC
J: TRBJ2-1; V: TRBV28; size: -; length: 14; D: TRBD1; CDR3: CASSFTGGHNEQFF; DNA: TGTGCCAGCAGTTTCACAGGGGGACACAATGAGCAGTTCTTC
J: TRBJ2-7; V: TRBV7-9; size: -; length: 15; D: -; CDR3: CASSFLAGNVHEQYF; DNA: TGTGCCAGCAGCTTTTTGGCAGGGAACGTCCACGAGCAGTACTTC
J: TRBJ2-7; V: TRBV4-1; size: -; length: 16; D: -; CDR3: CASSQDQSGFTYEQYF; DNA: TGCGCCAGCAGCCAAGATCAGAGCGGGTTTACCTACGAGCAGTACTTC
J: TRBJ1-5; V: TRBV19; size: -; length: 16; D: -; CDR3: CASSILRGRSNQPQHF; DNA: TGTGCCAGTAGTATACTAAGAGGGAGGAGCAATCAGCCCCAGCATTTT
J: TRBJ1-1; V: TRBV29-1; size: -; length: 13; D: -; CDR3: CSVEGRMNTEAFF; DNA: TGCAGCGTTGAAGGGCGGATGAACACTGAAGCTTTCTTT
J: TRBJ1-1; V: TRBV5-5; size: -; length: 14; D: TRBD1; CDR3: CASSVTGGNTEAFF; DNA: TGTGCCAGCAGCGTAACAGGGGGGAACACTGAAGCTTTCTTT
J: TRBJ2-2; V: TRBV7-6; size: once; length: 15; D: TRBD2; CDR3: CASSFGGWSTGELFF; DNA: TGTGCCAGCAGCTTCGGGGGGTGGAGCACCGGGGAGCTGTTTTTT
J: TRBJ2-3; V: TRBV11-3; size: -; length: 14; D: -; CDR3: CASSLAGVPDTQYF; DNA: TGTGCCAGCAGCTTAGCGGGAGTCCCAGATACGCAGTATTTT
J: TRBJ1-1; V: TRBV28; size: -; length: 16; D: -; CDR3: CASSLLGGGGNTEAFF; DNA: TGTGCCAGCAGTTTACTTGGGGGGGGCGGGAACACTGAAGCTTTCTTT
J: TRBJ2-7; V: TRBV6-1; size: -; length: 14; D: TRBD2; CDR3: CASRLAGGSYEQYF; DNA: TGTGCCAGCAGATTAGCGGGAGGCTCCTACGAGCAGTACTTC
J: TRBJ1-5; V: TRBV28; size: -; length: 20; D: TRBD1; CDR3: CASSPLGGTGGGLSNQPQHF; DNA: TGTGCCAGCAGTCCACTTGGCGGGACAGGGGGGGGACTTAGCAATCAGCCCCAGCATTTT
J: TRBJ2-7; V: TRBV4-1; size: -; length: 16; D: -; CDR3: CASSQDFLARVTEQYF; DNA: TGCGCCAGCAGCCAAGATTTCCTCGCAAGGGTCACGGAGCAGTACTTC
J: TRBJ2-1; V: TRBV5-4; size: -; length: 16; D: TRBD2; CDR3: CASSSGTSGIWIEQFF; DNA: TGTGCCAGCAGCTCCGGGACTAGCGGGATATGGATTGAGCAGTTCTTC
J: TRBJ2-2; V: TRBV27; size: -; length: 13; D: -; CDR3: CASRSTNTGELFF; DNA: TGTGCCAGCAGATCCACAAACACCGGGGAGCTGTTTTTT
J: TRBJ2-3; V: TRBV10-1; size: -; length: 14; D: -; CDR3: CASSEILPTDTQYF; DNA: TGCGCCAGCAGTGAAATTCTGCCCACAGATACGCAGTATTTT
J: TRBJ2-1; V: TRBV5-1; size: -; length: 15; D: -; CDR3: CASSTRRDTLNEQFF; DNA: TGCGCCAGCAGCACTAGGAGGGATACGCTCAATGAGCAGTTCTTC
J: TRBJ1-5; V: TRBV28; size: -; length: 15; D: -; CDR3: CASTRHPPGDQPQHF; DNA: TGTGCCAGCACCCGGCACCCCCCGGGGGATCAGCCCCAGCATTTT
J: TRBJ1-1; V: TRBV27; size: -; length: 21; D: -; CDR3: CASSFRINTLQGLGMNTEAFF; DNA: TGTGCCAGCAGTTTCCGCATCAATACACTCCAGGGATTAGGAATGAACACTGAAGCTTTCTTT
J: TRBJ2-1; V: TRBV27; size: once; length: 18; D: -; CDR3: CASSLSGLGLILYNEQFF; DNA: TGTGCCAGCAGTTTATCAGGATTGGGACTCATCCTATACAATGAGCAGTTCTTC
J: TRBJ2-7; V: TRBV29-1; size: -; length: 18; D: TRBD2; CDR3: CSVPAPLSSGGRSYEQYF; DNA: TGCAGCGTCCCTGCCCCCCTTTCTAGCGGGGGCCGCTCCTACGAGCAGTACTTC
J: TRBJ2-1; V: TRBV4-3; size: -; length: 17; D: TRBD1; CDR3: CASSHYHTGTGNNEQFF; DNA: TGCGCCAGCAGCCATTACCACACCGGGACAGGGAACAATGAGCAGTTCTTC
J: TRBJ2-1; V: TRBV11-3; size: -; length: 13; D: -; CDR3: CASSLGLYNEQFF; DNA: TGTGCCAGCAGCTTAGGCCTTTACAATGAGCAGTTCTTC
J: TRBJ2-5; V: TRBV6-1; size: once; length: 12; D: -; CDR3: CASSPHLETQYF; DNA: TGTGCCAGCAGTCCTCATCTTGAGACCCAGTACTTC
J: TRBJ1-1; V: TRBV2; size: -; length: 11; D: -; CDR3: CASILRGEAFF; DNA: TGTGCCAGCATTCTCAGGGGAGAAGCTTTCTTT
J: TRBJ2-2; V: TRBV7-9; size: -; length: 15; D: -; CDR3: CASSDLRGDTGELFF; DNA: TGTGCCAGCAGCGACCTGAGAGGGGACACCGGGGAGCTGTTTTTT
J: TRBJ1-1; V: TRBV19; size: -; length: 16; D: TRBD1; CDR3: CASSADREGVNTEAFF; DNA: TGTGCCAGTAGTGCAGACAGGGAGGGAGTGAACACTGAAGCTTTCTTT
J: TRBJ2-7; V: TRBV6-6; size: -; length: 14; D: -; CDR3: CASSYSRVSYEQYF; DNA: TGTGCCAGCAGTTACAGCAGGGTGTCCTACGAGCAGTACTTC
J: TRBJ1-1; V: TRBV5-1; size: -; length: 15; D: TRBD1; CDR3: CASGGQGAMNTEAFF; DNA: TGCGCCAGCGGGGGACAGGGGGCCATGAACACTGAAGCTTTCTTT
J: TRBJ2-3; V: TRBV7-9; size: -; length: 16; D: TRBD1; CDR3: CASSRDRTTSTDTQYF; DNA: TGTGCCAGCAGCCGGGACAGGACTACTAGCACAGATACGCAGTATTTT
J: TRBJ2-5; V: TRBV4-2; size: -; length: 17; D: TRBD2; CDR3: CASSQGTSGSWGETQYF; DNA: TGTGCCAGCAGCCAAGGGACTAGCGGGAGTTGGGGGGAGACCCAGTACTTC
J: TRBJ2-5; V: TRBV29-1; size: -; length: 14; D: -; CDR3: CSVVLNVGGETQYF; DNA: TGCAGCGTTGTCCTGAACGTAGGGGGGGAGACCCAGTACTTC
J: TRBJ1-2; V: TRBV5-1; size: -; length: 16; D: TRBD1; CDR3: CASSLGTGQGADGYTF; DNA: TGCGCCAGCAGCTTGGGTACGGGACAGGGGGCGGACGGCTACACCTTC
J: TRBJ1-1; V: TRBV5-6; size: -; length: 15; D: TRBD1; CDR3: CASSLVRQGATEAFF; DNA: TGTGCCAGCAGCTTGGTACGGCAGGGGGCCACTGAAGCTTTCTTT
J: TRBJ2-3; V: TRBV4-2; size: once; length: 14; D: TRBD1; CDR3: CASRGTGAQDTQYF; DNA: TGTGCCAGCAGGGGGACAGGGGCGCAAGATACGCAGTATTTT
J: TRBJ2-7; V: TRBV5-4; size: -; length: 14; D: -; CDR3: CAISKGPSSYEQYF; DNA: TGTGCGATTTCAAAAGGACCGAGCTCCTACGAGCAGTACTTC
J: TRBJ1-5; V: TRBV6-6; size: -; length: 16; D: -; CDR3: CASSYSLGTTNQPQHF; DNA: TGTGCCAGCAGTTACTCCCTAGGGACCACTAATCAGCCCCAGCATTTT
J: TRBJ1-3; V: TRBV15; size: -; length: 14; D: -; CDR3: CATSRAPSGNTIYF; DNA: TGTGCCACCAGCAGAGCACCCTCTGGAAACACCATATATTTT
J: TRBJ2-2; V: TRBV11-3; size: -; length: 13; D: -; CDR3: CASSLRPTGELFF; DNA: TGTGCCAGCAGCTTGAGACCCACCGGGGAGCTGTTTTTT
J: TRBJ1-2; V: TRBV28; size: -; length: 15; D: TRBD1; CDR3: CASSFGTGGGYGYTF; DNA: TGTGCCAGCAGTTTCGGGACAGGGGGCGGCTATGGCTACACCTTC
J: TRBJ1-4; V: TRBV6-5; size: -; length: 12; D: -; CDR3: CAARGFNEKLFF; DNA: TGTGCCGCCCGGGGCTTTAATGAAAAACTGTTTTTT
J: TRBJ2-1; V: TRBV9; size: -; length: 16; D: TRBD2; CDR3: CASSTGTSGSWNEQFF; DNA: TGTGCCAGCAGCACCGGGACTAGCGGGAGTTGGAATGAGCAGTTCTTC
J: TRBJ2-1; V: TRBV28; size: -; length: 13; D: TRBD1; CDR3: CARPGTGLSWQFF; DNA: TGTGCCCGCCCGGGGACAGGGCTCTCTTGGCAGTTCTTC
J: TRBJ2-5; V: TRBV7-2; size: -; length: 15; D: -; CDR3: CASSLRLGFQETQYF; DNA: TGTGCCAGCAGCTTAAGATTGGGGTTTCAAGAGACCCAGTACTTC
J: TRBJ1-2; V: TRBV5-1; size: few; length: 14; D: TRBD1; CDR3: CASSLDGTGNGYTF; DNA: TGCGCCAGCAGCTTGGACGGGACAGGGAATGGCTACACCTTC
J: TRBJ1-2; V: TRBV6-1; size: -; length: 14; D: TRBD1; CDR3: CASRQGALDYGYTF; DNA: TGTGCCAGCCGGCAGGGGGCCTTGGACTATGGCTACACCTTC
J: TRBJ2-4; V: TRBV2; size: -; length: 19; D: TRBD2; CDR3: CASRKGLAGAGWGKNIQYF; DNA: TGTGCCAGCAGAAAGGGACTAGCGGGGGCCGGGTGGGGCAAAAACATTCAGTACTTC
J: TRBJ2-1; V: TRBV27; size: -; length: 15; D: -; CDR3: CASSMGPSSYNEQFF; DNA: TGTGCCAGCAGTATGGGTCCTAGCTCCTACAATGAGCAGTTCTTC
J: TRBJ2-3; V: TRBV29-1; size: -; length: 16; D: -; CDR3: CSVGFTRGGDTDTQYF; DNA: TGCAGCGTTGGATTTACTAGGGGAGGCGACACAGATACGCAGTATTTT
J: TRBJ1-4; V: TRBV5-5; size: few; length: 16; D: -; CDR3: CASSLALGEVGEKLFF; DNA: TGTGCCAGCAGCTTGGCCTTGGGGGAGGTGGGTGAAAAACTGTTTTTT
J: TRBJ2-1; V: TRBV5-1; size: -; length: 16; D: -; CDR3: CASSWTSRGTVNEQFF; DNA: TGCGCCAGCAGTTGGACTTCCCGGGGGACGGTCAATGAGCAGTTCTTC
J: TRBJ1-2; V: TRBV27; size: -; length: 16; D: -; CDR3: CASRRDSGVPFQGYTF; DNA: TGTGCCAGCAGAAGAGACAGCGGGGTTCCATTCCAAGGCTACACCTTC